The clone carrying this T cell receptor beta chain was picked up one time. Under the authors' procedure: Reference gene primer amplification yielded estimated nucleated cell counts. This table comes from immunoSEQ multiplex PCR, and its TCRdb copy is limited to in-frame clones, with some not included. The DNA was the basis for D and trimming; V, J and clone size are from that table. Counted here are approximately 87,000 clones, 80% to 90% occurring once; the ten biggest clones make up about 14%. The data originate from a study of blood T cell repertoires in COVID-19. Overall study: PBMCs, B-cell-depleted T cells, or T cells were the source of the cDNA or gDNA that made up the material.

J was trimmed by 5 bases and V by 0 bases; bases with no gene match: 17. The V gene's germline CDR1 is MNHNS and CDR2 SASEGT. The CDR3 is 19 residues long. This chain uses TRBV6-1 with TRBJ1-2, with TRBD1 matching 8 bases. Source material: peripheral blood. This TCR was sampled from a woman older than 75 with acute or convalescent COVID-19. CDR3 bases: TGTGCCAGCAGTGAAGCGCTTCGCGACAGGGGAAGGGGACGTTATGGCTACACCTTC. It codes for CASSEALRDRGRGRYGYTF.